This T cell receptor (beta chain) derives from a study of blood T cell repertoires in COVID-19. Study-wide background: Researchers got acute and convalescent COVID-19 samples from the United States, Italy and Spain. The analysed material was cDNA or gDNA that came from T cells, B-cell-depleted T cells, or PBMCs.

Methods used by the authors: For nucleated cells, counts were estimated from reference gene primer amplification. Clones were read by immunoSEQ multiplex PCR, and TCRdb kept only the in-frame ones, dropping some. V and J calls and clone size follow that table, whereas D and trimming were derived from the DNA. The sample contains a few hundred thousand clones, 70% to 90% of which appear only once. The CDR3 runs to 15 residues. Between the trimmed V and J ends, which lost 4 bases and 7 bases, there was a span of 16 bases. CDR1 is SGHDN, CDR2 FVKESK, per germline. Seattle cases were enrolled at active infection and followed longitudinally. This clone was seen once.

The TCR originated in a man aged 18 to 30 with COVID-19, enrolled during active disease. V is TRBV14 and J is TRBJ2-2; D not certain. The sample was peripheral blood. CDR3: CASSPKMFIGGELFF. The DNA of the CDR3 is TGTGCCAGCAGCCCTAAAATGTTTATTGGCGGGGAGCTGTTTTTT.